A single sample is the source of the 3 T cell receptor beta chains below, sequenced in a study of blood T cell repertoires in COVID-19. Clones were sequenced by immunoSEQ multiplex PCR, and TCRdb holds only the in-frame ones, with some missing. The sample includes roughly 33,000 clones, over 90% seen only once; the top ten take roughly 5.2%. Material: peripheral blood. These receptors all come from a human donor in a cohort sampled during active COVID-19.

The V gene is TRBV29-1, the J gene TRBJ1-1; 7 bases match TRBD1. V lost 1 base, J lost 5 bases, and 7 bases stayed unmatched. The length of the CDR3 is 14 residues. Germline V CDR1 and CDR2: SQVTM, ANQGSEA. CDR3 protein: CSVEVATGRTEAFF. In DNA form, the CDR3 reads TGCAGCGTTGAAGTAGCGACAGGGCGGACTGAAGCTTTCTTT.

J is TRBJ2-2 and V is TRBV19; D call uncertain. This CDR3 is built from 14 residues. The V end was cut by 3 bases, the J end by 5 bases, with 10 bases between. Germline V gives CDR1 LNHDA, CDR2 SQIVND (reference sequence). CDR3 sequence reads: CASSIYAVTGELFF. CDR3 in DNA: TGTGCCAGTAGTATTTATGCGGTGACCGGGGAGCTGTTTTTT.

The chain employs TRBV6-5 and TRBJ1-1; possibly TRBD1 for D (6 bases). V was clipped by 6 bases and J by 5 bases, with 16 bases between them. Germline V CDR1 and CDR2: MNHEY, SVGAGI. The CDR3 has 14 residues. CDR3 protein: CASSATGFGTEAFF. CDR3 nucleotides: TGTGCCAGCAGCGCCACAGGGTTCGGGACTGAAGCTTTCTTT.